The clone carrying this T cell receptor beta chain has a single count. The entry originates in a study of blood T cell repertoires in COVID-19. Study-level background: COVID-19 samples collected from the United States, Italy and Spain covered acute and convalescent phases. The cDNA or gDNA used as material had been derived from T cells, B-cell-depleted T cells, or PBMCs.

V was shortened by 2 bases and J by 8 bases, with 12 bases between the two germline ends. The CDR3 is made up of 13 amino acids. Germline CDR1 is ENHRY and CDR2 is SYGVKD. Under the authors' procedure: Scientists estimated how many nucleated cells there were by amplifying reference gene primers. TCRdb's copy holds only in-frame clones and misses some; the assay was immunoSEQ multiplex PCR. V, J and clone size are taken as reported in that table, and D and trimming were inferred from the DNA itself. The repertoire includes roughly 330,000 clones, approximately 87% of them detected once, and 4% sits in the top ten.

Input material: peripheral blood. This TCR came from a woman aged 50 to 60 with active or convalescent COVID-19. The rearrangement links TRBV10-3 to TRBJ1-2; D is perhaps TRBD1 (5 bases). The CDR3 bases are TGTGCCATCAGTGAGGGGGCGCCGAGAGGCTACACCTTC. Translated: CAISEGAPRGYTF.